The 29 T cell receptor beta chains given below trace back to one sample, sequenced in a study of beta chain features in type 1 diabetes. Of the isolated RNA, all was reverse transcribed, and so the sequenced material was expressed TCRB transcripts. The table came from immunoSEQ multiplex PCR; TCRdb's copy has only in-frame clones and leaves some out. The table records about 39,000 clones, approximately 49% of them present only once. Input material: central memory CD4+ T cells from blood. These receptors all come from a young woman in good health.

This clone has only a few counts. The chain employs TRBV7-2 and TRBJ1-1; D is unresolved. The CDR3 spans 13 residues. CDR1 is SGHTA, CDR2 FQGNSA, per germline. The V end lost 5 bases, the J end lost 0 bases, and 7 bases lay between the germline ends. The CDR3 coding sequence is TGTGCCAGCAGCGAAACAGTGAACACTGAAGCTTTCTTT. This gives the protein CASSETVNTEAFF. Full variable domain (rest looked up from reference TRBV7-2 and TRBJ1-1): GAGVSQSPSNKVTEKGKDVELRCDPISGHTALYWYRQSLGQGLEFLIYFQGNSAPDKSGLPSDRFSAERTGGSVSTLTIQRTQQEDSAVYLCASSETVNTEAFFGQGTRLTVV.

The rearrangement joins TRBV2 to TRBJ1-3; D gene ambiguous. This CDR3 region has 18 residues. CDR1 and CDR2 from the germline V gene are SNHLY and FYNNEI. V dropped 4 bases and J dropped 0 bases, with 19 bases sitting between them. CDR3 nucleotide sequence: TGTGCCAGCAGTGGATCACAAGTATTCTCTCTCTCTGGAAACACCATATATTTT. Its translation: CASSGSQVFSLSGNTIYF. Full variable domain (outside the CDR3, taken from reference TRBV2 and TRBJ1-3): EPEVTQTPSHQVTQMGQEVILRCVPISNHLYFYWYRQILGQKVEFLVSFYNNEISEKSEIFDDQFSVERPDGSNFTLKIRSTKLEDSAMYFCASSGSQVFSLSGNTIYFGEGSWLTVV.

The chain uses TRBV5-1 and TRBJ2-1, with D unclear. The CDR3 spans 15 residues. Germline CDR1 is SGHRS and CDR2 is YFSETQ. The V end lost 0 bases, the J end lost 4 bases, and 11 bases lay between the germline ends. As DNA, the CDR3 is TGCGCCAGCAGCTTGGATGGCAGGTTGTACAATGAGCAGTTCTTC. As protein: CASSLDGRLYNEQFF.

The chain employs TRBV6-1 and TRBJ2-1, with a tentative D call TRBD2 (5 bases). This CDR3 is built from 14 residues. The V gene lost 5 bases and the J gene lost 4 bases, with 12 bases spanning the gap. Germline-derived CDR1 and CDR2 are MNHNS and SASEGT. CDR3 in DNA: TGTGCCAGCAGTCCCCGTCGGGGTTACAATGAGCAGTTCTTC. Amino acid sequence: CASSPRRGYNEQFF.

This clone has a handful of counts. The gene calls are TRBV30 and TRBJ1-6; D gene unclear. Germline V gives CDR1 GTSNPN, CDR2 SVGIG (reference sequence). The CDR3 contains 11 residues. The V end was cut by 4 bases, the J end by 16 bases, with 14 bases between. Written as DNA, the CDR3 is TGTGCCTGGATGTCCCCGGGAAGGCTCCACTTT. It specifies CAWMSPGRLHF.

This clone was seen more than once but under ten times. This chain uses TRBV9 with TRBJ2-5; perhaps TRBD2 as D (6 bases). The V gene's germline CDR1 is SGDLS and CDR2 YYNGEE. Trimming pared 1 base from V and 5 bases from J, leaving 9 bases between. The CDR3 runs 13 residues. CDR3 DNA sequence: TGTGCCAGCAGCGTACGGGAGTTGGAGACCCAGTACTTC. It is translated as CASSVRELETQYF.

CDR3 nucleotides: TGTGCCAGTAGGCGGGACAGCTTATCTAACCCCTATGGCTACACCTTC. Its protein product is CASRRDSLSNPYGYTF. The genes are TRBV19 and TRBJ1-2, with 7 positions matching TRBD1. Germline-derived CDR1 and CDR2 are LNHDA and SQIVND (reference sequence). V trimming: 6 bases; J trimming: 4 bases; junction bases outside the gene matches: 14. The CDR3 has 16 amino acids.

The chain employs TRBV6-5 and TRBJ2-5, with 9 bases aligning to TRBD1. With 4 bases clipped from V and 4 bases from J, the junction kept 10 bases outside the gene matches. The germline V gene encodes CDR1 MNHEY and CDR2 SVGAGI. The CDR3 loop spans 16 amino acids. Here the CDR3 DNA reads TGTGCCAGCAGTTCTCAGATGGGACAGGGTGGAGAGACCCAGTACTTC. It codes for CASSSQMGQGGETQYF.

The chain carries TRBV4-1 and TRBJ2-7; 7 bases map to TRBD2. J gave up 5 bases and V 1 base, and 14 bases lay outside the gene matches. The length of the CDR3 is 17 residues. Germline values: CDR1 MGHRA, CDR2 YSYEKL. This chain's CDR3 is CASSQGGPGGSKDEQYF. CDR3 coding DNA: TGCGCCAGCAGCCAAGGTGGGCCTGGCGGGAGTAAGGACGAGCAGTACTTC.

This clone was seen only a few times. The CDR3 DNA follows: TGTGCCAGCAGTTCACTCGGAGGCACCGGGGAGCTGTTTTTT. Encoded protein: CASSSLGGTGELFF. The chain recombines TRBV6-6 with TRBJ2-2, with D tentatively TRBD2 (5 bases). From germline, CDR1 is MNHNY and CDR2 SVGAGI (reference sequence). The CDR3 contains 14 residues. V was cut by 4 bases and J by 4 bases, with 10 bases left in between.

This clone has a handful of counts. This chain uses TRBV28 with TRBJ1-1, with D tentatively TRBD1 (5 bases). V was trimmed by 7 bases and J by 4 bases, leaving 10 bases between them. CDR3 length equals 12 residues. Germline V gives CDR1 MDHEN, CDR2 SYDVKM. CDR3 bases: TGTGCCAGCACGTCGGGGGGCACTGAAGCTTTCTTT. Its protein product is CASTSGGTEAFF. Filled out from reference TRBV28 and TRBJ1-1, the complete variable domain reads DVKVTQSSRYLVKRTGEKVFLECVQDMDHENMFWYRQDPGLGLRLIYFSYDVKMKEKGDIPEGYSVSREKKERFSLILESASTNQTSMYLCASTSGGTEAFFGQGTRLTVV.

The chain joins TRBV7-2 to TRBJ2-5; 7 nucleotides align to TRBD2. The CDR3 sequence is 15 residues long. V shed 4 bases and J 3 bases; nucleotides not matched to a gene: 8. Germline V lookup: CDR1 SGHTA, CDR2 FQGNSA. The CDR3 nucleotides are TGTGCCAGCAGCTCCTGGGGACTACCGGAAGAGACCCAGTACTTC. Protein sequence: CASSSWGLPEETQYF.

A few counts support this clone. The rearrangement links TRBV19 to TRBJ2-6, with D possibly TRBD1 on 6 matching bases. CDR3 length: 15 amino acids. Germline V lookup: CDR1 LNHDA, CDR2 SQIVND (reference sequence). V gave up 3 bases and J gave up 3 bases, with 9 bases separating them. The CDR3 here is CASSMGQGGANVLTF. DNA for the CDR3: TGTGCCAGTAGTATGGGACAAGGTGGGGCCAACGTCCTGACTTTC.

This clone was recorded a few times. The chain employs TRBV6-1 and TRBJ1-2; the match to TRBD1 covers 8 bases. The CDR3 sequence is 18 residues long. Germline CDR1 MNHNS, CDR2 SASEGT. The J segment lost 4 bases and the V segment lost 1 base, leaving 14 bases of the junction unmatched. CDR3 region: CASSEVLLGQGGSYGYTF. CDR3 coding DNA: TGTGCCAGCAGTGAAGTGTTGCTTGGACAGGGAGGGTCCTATGGCTACACCTTC.

The gene calls are TRBV20-1 and TRBJ2-5; D remains ambiguous. The V and J ends lost 3 bases and 2 bases respectively, with 4 bases between them. The CDR3 is 11 residues long. Per germline, CDR1 DFQATT and CDR2 SNEGSKA (reference sequence). The CDR3 DNA reads as TGCAGTGCTAGTCCGCAAGAGACCCAGTACTTC. Its translation: CSASPQETQYF.

The sample holds a few counts of this clone. This chain links TRBV6-1 with TRBJ1-1; TRBD1 agrees at 9 bases. The V gene's germline CDR1 is MNHNS and CDR2 SASEGT. This CDR3 comprises 15 residues. Losses at the gene ends were 4 bases for V and 1 base for J; bases not matched to a gene: 4. CDR3 in amino acids: CASSAQGAGNTEAFF. In DNA, the CDR3 is TGTGCCAGCAGTGCACAGGGGGCAGGGAACACTGAAGCTTTCTTT.

The V gene is TRBV2, the J gene TRBJ1-5; possible D gene TRBD1, 5 bases. V lost 4 bases and J lost 7, with 8 bases in between. This CDR3 spans 12 amino acids. Germline V CDR1 and CDR2: SNHLY, FYNNEI. As DNA, the CDR3 is TGTGCCAGCAGTGGGGAGGGGCAGCCCCAGCATTTT. This translates into CASSGEGQPQHF.

The V and J genes are TRBV10-1 and TRBJ1-2, with a possible D match to TRBD1 (5 bases). The V gene's germline CDR1 is WNHNN and CDR2 SYGVQD (reference sequence). This CDR3 contains 14 residues. Trimming shortened V by 3 bases and J by 6 bases, and 14 bases separated the two germline ends. CDR3 sequence (DNA): TGCGCCAGCAGTGAAACAGGAGGGGTAGATGGCTACACCTTC. Protein product: CASSETGGVDGYTF.

In its sample, this clone was seen a few times. One end of the junction is discordant with germline, which a read error may explain. The rearrangement uses TRBV6-6 and TRBJ2-3, with 7 bases lining up with TRBD1. Germline CDR1 and CDR2: MNHNY and SVGAGI (reference sequence). This CDR3 comprises 12 residues. For the CDR3, the DNA is TGTGCCAGCAGGCTAGGGACAGACACGCAGTATTTT. Amino acids: CASRLGTDTQYF.

The chain carries TRBV9 and TRBJ1-1; D may be TRBD1 (6 bases). V was cut by 3 bases and J by 4 bases, with 13 bases left in between. The CDR3 runs 14 residues. Germline V gene sequence: CDR1 SGDLS, CDR2 YYNGEE. CDR3 in amino acids: CASSAHRVATEAFF. The DNA for the CDR3 is TGTGCCAGCAGCGCTCACAGGGTAGCCACTGAAGCTTTCTTT.

V and J are TRBV6-6 and TRBJ1-5; D call uncertain. Germline V gene lookup returns CDR1 MNHNY and CDR2 SVGAGI (reference sequence). Trimming took 2 bases from V and 2 from J, leaving 7 bases between them. CDR3 length equals 14 residues. Here the CDR3 reads CASSYDGGNQPQHF. The CDR3 nucleotides read TGTGCCAGCAGTTACGACGGGGGCAATCAGCCCCAGCATTTT.

This clone turned up a few times. The chain uses TRBV27 and TRBJ1-1; D gene uncertain. The V gene's germline CDR1 is MNHEY and CDR2 SMNVEV (reference sequence). Trimming took 2 bases from V and 4 from J, leaving 8 bases between them. The CDR3 totals 13 residues. The CDR3 is CASSLAGSTEAFF. The DNA of the CDR3 is TGTGCCAGCAGTTTAGCGGGCTCCACTGAAGCTTTCTTT.

As concerns this clone: An end of the junction differs from the germline gene, which may be a read error. Additional DNA sequences in this sample encode the identical CDR3. V and J are TRBV5-6 and TRBJ2-2; 12 positions agree with TRBD1. The germline V gene encodes CDR1 SGHDT and CDR2 YYEEEE. The CDR3 length is 15 residues. The CDR3 region is CASSLPGQGAGELFF. In DNA form, the CDR3 reads TGTGCCAGCAGCCTACCGGGACAGGGGGCCGGAGAGCTGTTTTTT.

V usage is TRBV29-1 and J usage is TRBJ2-7; maybe TRBD1 (5 bases). Germline V CDR1 and CDR2: SQVTM, ANQGSEA. CDR3 length: 15 residues. The ends were cut back, 7 bases at V and 2 bases at J, with 21 bases in the middle. Written as DNA, the CDR3 is TGCAGCGCCATGGGGCCCGGGTACAGGACCTACGAGCAGTACTTC. Protein sequence: CSAMGPGYRTYEQYF.

CDR3 in amino acids: CAYRQRNEKLFF. CDR3 bases: TGTGCCTATCGACAGCGTAATGAAAAACTGTTTTTT. J is TRBJ1-4 and V is TRBV30; weak D call: TRBD1 (5 bases). The CDR3 is made up of 12 amino acids. The germline V gene encodes CDR1 GTSNPN and CDR2 SVGIG (reference sequence). Trimming removed 7 bases from V and 4 bases from J, with 10 bases in between. Full variable domain (outside the CDR3, taken from reference TRBV30 and TRBJ1-4): SQTIHQWPATLVQPVGSPLSLECTVEGTSNPNLYWYRQAAGRGLQLLFYSVGIGQISSEVPQNLSASRPQDRQFILSSKKLLLSDSGFYLCAYRQRNEKLFFGSGTQLSVL.

The J gene is TRBJ2-2, the V gene TRBV5-1; D ambiguous. Germline CDR1 and CDR2: SGHRS and YFSETQ. V shed 4 bases and J shed 6 bases, with 13 bases lying between them. This CDR3 contains 14 residues. CDR3 sequence reads: CASSPDILPGELFF. CDR3 nucleotide sequence: TGCGCCAGCAGCCCAGACATTCTCCCCGGGGAGCTGTTTTTT.

This clone occurred once. This sequence joins TRBV7-9 and TRBJ1-2, with D hard to call. The germline gives CDR1 SEHNR, CDR2 FQNEAQ (reference sequence). V lost 0 bases and J 6 bases, leaving 8 bases between the germline ends. The CDR3 sequence is 13 residues long. The CDR3, as DNA: TGTGCCAGCAGCTTAGCGAGCGGGGATGGCTACACCTTC. Encoded protein: CASSLASGDGYTF. Full variable domain (outside the CDR3, taken from reference TRBV7-9 and TRBJ1-2): DTGVSQNPRHKITKRGQNVTFRCDPISEHNRLYWYRQTLGQGPEFLTYFQNEAQLEKSRLLSDRFSAERPKGSFSTLEIQRTEQGDSAMYLCASSLASGDGYTFGSGTRLTVV.

The J gene is TRBJ2-7, the V gene TRBV5-1; 7 nucleotides line up with TRBD1. The CDR3 is 15 amino acids. Trimming at V came to 1 base and at J to 2 bases, leaving 6 bases not matched to a gene. Germline V gene data show CDR1 as SGHRS and CDR2 as YFSETQ. In DNA form, the CDR3 reads TGCGCCAGCAGCTTGAAGGCAGGGGGTACCTACGAGCAGTACTTC. This sequence encodes CASSLKAGGTYEQYF.

The chain couples TRBV7-9 to TRBJ1-1; 7 bases map to TRBD1. With V trimmed by 3 bases and J by 8 bases, 3 bases remained unmatched. This CDR3 spans 12 amino acids. Germline CDR1 and CDR2: SEHNR and FQNEAQ (reference sequence). CDR3 in amino acids: CASSLVTGEAFF. CDR3 nucleotides: TGTGCCAGCAGCTTGGTGACAGGGGAAGCTTTCTTT.